The rows below give T cell receptor beta chains drawn from one sample of a study of PD-1 blockade in classical Hodgkin lymphoma. Data came from immunoSEQ multiplex PCR; TCRdb stores just in-frame clones and leaves some out. The data contain about 37,000 clones, 76% of them singletons. The sample was peripheral blood mononuclear cells (PBMCs), taken before the second cycle of nivolumab. These receptor sequences come from a human donor with classical Hodgkin lymphoma. CDR3s include the opening cysteine and the closing phenylalanine or tryptophan. D genes are given only for firm matches. The size entry is marked missing in some rows and otherwise reads once, few, many or a size class.

clone size: -; D gene: TRBD2; V gene: TRBV7-7; J gene: TRBJ2-5; CDR3 DNA: TGTGCCAGCAGCTCCGGTTCGGGGGGGGCGGGAGAGACCCAGTACTTC; CDR3 protein: CASSSGSGGAGETQYF
clone size: few; D gene: -; V gene: TRBV7-2; J gene: TRBJ2-6; CDR3 DNA: TGTGCCAGCAGCCCCGACACTGGGGCCAACGTCCTGACTTTC; CDR3 protein: CASSPDTGANVLTF
clone size: -; D gene: TRBD1; V gene: TRBV12-5; J gene: TRBJ1-6; CDR3 DNA: TGTGCTAGTGGTTTGGGGCAGGGGGCGGAGAATTCACCCCTCCACTTT; CDR3 protein: CASGLGQGAENSPLHF
clone size: -; D gene: -; V gene: TRBV15; J gene: TRBJ2-1; CDR3 DNA: TGTGCCACCAGCAGAGATCTTGGGGGCGGGTTCGATGAGCAGTTCTTC; CDR3 protein: CATSRDLGGGFDEQFF
clone size: -; D gene: -; V gene: TRBV4-3; J gene: TRBJ2-1; CDR3 DNA: TGCGCCAGCAGCCAGGGGCGGGGGCCTTACAATGAGCAGTTCTTC; CDR3 protein: CASSQGRGPYNEQFF
clone size: -; D gene: -; V gene: TRBV28; J gene: TRBJ2-7; CDR3 DNA: TGTGCTACGCAGGGGTCCATTCGAGGGTACGAGCAGTACTTC; CDR3 protein: CATQGSIRGYEQYF
clone size: few; D gene: -; V gene: TRBV9; J gene: TRBJ2-3; CDR3 DNA: TGTGCCAGCAGCGTTGCTTTTGGTGAGGGAGATACGCAGTATTTT; CDR3 protein: CASSVAFGEGDTQYF
clone size: once; D gene: -; V gene: TRBV6-1; J gene: TRBJ2-7; CDR3 DNA: TGTGCCAGCACCACGACAACGAGCTCCTACGAGCAGTACTTC; CDR3 protein: CASTTTTSSYEQYF
clone size: once; D gene: -; V gene: TRBV7-2; J gene: TRBJ1-2; CDR3 DNA: TGTGCCAGCAGCTTAGGGTCAGAGTCGGGCTATGGCTACACCTTC; CDR3 protein: CASSLGSESGYGYTF
clone size: few; D gene: TRBD1; V gene: TRBV5-8; J gene: TRBJ1-3; CDR3 DNA: TGTGCCAGCAGCCCCCGACAGGGGAGAACTGGAAACACCATATATTTT; CDR3 protein: CASSPRQGRTGNTIYF
clone size: -; D gene: TRBD1; V gene: TRBV7-2; J gene: TRBJ2-3; CDR3 DNA: TGTGCCAGCAGCACGAGACAGGGAGCGCAGTATTTT; CDR3 protein: CASSTRQGAQYF
clone size: -; D gene: -; V gene: TRBV9; J gene: TRBJ2-7; CDR3 DNA: TGTGCCAGCAGCGTAGGCGGCTTCTCCTACGAGCAGTACTTC; CDR3 protein: CASSVGGFSYEQYF
clone size: -; D gene: TRBD1; V gene: TRBV11-3; J gene: TRBJ1-5; CDR3 DNA: TGTGCCAGCAGCTTCCGGGACAGGGTTAGGCAGCCCCAGCATTTT; CDR3 protein: CASSFRDRVRQPQHF
clone size: -; D gene: -; V gene: TRBV5-4; J gene: TRBJ2-5; CDR3 DNA: TGTGCCAGCAGCTCACCCGCCGCGGGGCGGGAGACCCAGTACTTC; CDR3 protein: CASSSPAAGRETQYF
clone size: -; D gene: -; V gene: TRBV11-2; J gene: TRBJ2-3; CDR3 DNA: TGTGCCAGCAGCTCGGATGGGGGTGCCGAATATTTT; CDR3 protein: CASSSDGGAEYF
clone size: -; D gene: -; V gene: TRBV4-2; J gene: TRBJ1-5; CDR3 DNA: TGTGCCAGCAGCCCCTACGGGGGGGAGCCCCAGCATTTT; CDR3 protein: CASSPYGGEPQHF
clone size: -; D gene: -; V gene: TRBV18; J gene: TRBJ2-3; CDR3 DNA: TGTGCCACCGCCCCTTCTAGCACAGATACGCAGTATTTT; CDR3 protein: CATAPSSTDTQYF
clone size: -; D gene: -; V gene: TRBV4-3; J gene: TRBJ1-1; CDR3 DNA: TGCGCCAGCAGCCAAGCTCTGGGACGGCTGAACACTGAAGCTTTCTTT; CDR3 protein: CASSQALGRLNTEAFF
clone size: -; D gene: TRBD2; V gene: TRBV7-2; J gene: TRBJ2-7; CDR3 DNA: TGTGCCAGCAGCTTCCTCGGGACTAAGTCCTACGAGCAGTACTTC; CDR3 protein: CASSFLGTKSYEQYF
clone size: -; D gene: TRBD1; V gene: TRBV29-1; J gene: TRBJ2-3; CDR3 DNA: TGCAGCGGCCAGGACAGGGCCCAGGGTACGCAGTATTTT; CDR3 protein: CSGQDRAQGTQYF
clone size: -; D gene: TRBD1; V gene: TRBV7-9; J gene: TRBJ2-5; CDR3 DNA: TGTGCCAGCAGCGAAGGACAGGGGCAGGAGACCCAGTACTTC; CDR3 protein: CASSEGQGQETQYF
clone size: -; D gene: -; V gene: TRBV6-1; J gene: TRBJ1-6; CDR3 DNA: TGTGCCAGCAGAGGGAATTCACCCCTCCACTTT; CDR3 protein: CASRGNSPLHF
clone size: -; D gene: TRBD2; V gene: TRBV5-1; J gene: TRBJ2-3; CDR3 DNA: TGCGCCAGCACCCCTCTTAGCGGGAGCACAGATACGCAGTATTTT; CDR3 protein: CASTPLSGSTDTQYF
clone size: -; D gene: -; V gene: TRBV6-6; J gene: TRBJ2-7; CDR3 DNA: TGTGCCAGCGGCCGTTCAAAGGCCACCTACGAGCAGTACTTC; CDR3 protein: CASGRSKATYEQYF
clone size: few; D gene: -; V gene: TRBV7-2; J gene: TRBJ1-6; CDR3 DNA: TGTGCCAGCACCTCTAAGCCGGGGTTCAGGGATTCACCCCTCCACTTT; CDR3 protein: CASTSKPGFRDSPLHF
clone size: many; D gene: TRBD2; V gene: TRBV19; J gene: TRBJ2-1; CDR3 DNA: TGTGCCAGTAGTACATCTAGCGGGGTGAACAATGAGCAGTTCTTC; CDR3 protein: CASSTSSGVNNEQFF
clone size: -; D gene: TRBD2; V gene: TRBV4-1; J gene: TRBJ2-3; CDR3 DNA: TGCGCCAGCAGCCAACTCGGACTAGCGAAGGAACTTGGTACGCAGTATTTT; CDR3 protein: CASSQLGLAKELGTQYF
clone size: -; D gene: TRBD2; V gene: TRBV5-4; J gene: TRBJ2-5; CDR3 DNA: TGTGCCAGCAGCCCTGGCGGGGGGGCCCAGTACTTC; CDR3 protein: CASSPGGGAQYF
clone size: -; D gene: -; V gene: TRBV7-8; J gene: TRBJ2-1; CDR3 DNA: TGTGCCAGCAGCCCCGACAGGAACAATGAGCAGTTCTTC; CDR3 protein: CASSPDRNNEQFF
clone size: many; D gene: -; V gene: TRBV5-6; J gene: TRBJ1-6; CDR3 DNA: TGTGCCAGCAGCCGCAGCCCCCGATATAGGACGGGACAAGGAGCACCCCTCCACTTT; CDR3 protein: CASSRSPRYRTGQGAPLHF
clone size: -; D gene: -; V gene: TRBV6-1; J gene: TRBJ1-2; CDR3 DNA: TGTGCCAGCGAGATAGCGGGGGGGCGTTATGGCTACACCTTC; CDR3 protein: CASEIAGGRYGYTF
clone size: -; D gene: -; V gene: TRBV4-2; J gene: TRBJ2-2; CDR3 DNA: TGTGCCAGCAGCCACGGGGAGAGGGACGCCGGGGAGCTGTTTTTT; CDR3 protein: CASSHGERDAGELFF
clone size: -; D gene: TRBD1; V gene: TRBV29-1; J gene: TRBJ2-7; CDR3 DNA: TGCAGCATCGGACAGGAGACCTACGAGCAGTACTTC; CDR3 protein: CSIGQETYEQYF
clone size: -; D gene: TRBD1; V gene: TRBV4-1; J gene: TRBJ2-7; CDR3 DNA: TGCGCCAGCAGCCAGAGACAGGGTCTCTACGAGCAGTACTTC; CDR3 protein: CASSQRQGLYEQYF
clone size: -; D gene: TRBD1; V gene: TRBV4-2; J gene: TRBJ2-1; CDR3 DNA: TGTGCCAGCAGCCAACCAGGGGGTTTCGATGAGCAGTTCTTC; CDR3 protein: CASSQPGGFDEQFF
clone size: -; D gene: -; V gene: TRBV23-1; J gene: TRBJ1-4; CDR3 DNA: TGCGCCAGCAGACAGGCTGACTCAACTAATGAAAAACTGTTTTTT; CDR3 protein: CASRQADSTNEKLFF
clone size: few; D gene: TRBD1; V gene: TRBV7-3; J gene: TRBJ1-2; CDR3 DNA: TGTGCCAGCATCACTTTCCGGGACAGGGTTACTAACTATGGCTACACCTTC; CDR3 protein: CASITFRDRVTNYGYTF
clone size: -; D gene: -; V gene: TRBV4-3; J gene: TRBJ2-2; CDR3 DNA: TGCGCCAGCAGCAACAGGGTCGGTCGCGGGGAGCTGTTTTTT; CDR3 protein: CASSNRVGRGELFF
clone size: -; D gene: -; V gene: TRBV5-8; J gene: TRBJ2-3; CDR3 DNA: TGTGCCAGCAGTCCCAGGGGAGGCACAGATACGCAGTATTTT; CDR3 protein: CASSPRGGTDTQYF
clone size: -; D gene: -; V gene: TRBV5-4; J gene: TRBJ1-3; CDR3 DNA: TGTGCCAGCAGCTTGGTGGGGGCGCTCGGAAACACCATATATTTT; CDR3 protein: CASSLVGALGNTIYF
clone size: -; D gene: -; V gene: TRBV7-2; J gene: TRBJ2-2; CDR3 DNA: TGTGCCAGCAGCTTAGAGGTGGGAAAGAACACCGGGGAGCTGTTTTTT; CDR3 protein: CASSLEVGKNTGELFF
clone size: -; D gene: TRBD2; V gene: TRBV4-3; J gene: TRBJ2-7; CDR3 DNA: TGCGCCAGCAGCCACCTACGGGGGGGAGAGTACGAGCAGTACTTC; CDR3 protein: CASSHLRGGEYEQYF